This record concerns one T cell receptor beta chain sequence. Other DNA sequences in the sample encode the same CDR3. The PCR used 60 Vbeta and 13 Jbeta primers. The table came from immunoSEQ multiplex PCR; TCRdb's copy has only in-frame clones and leaves some out. This sample has some 150,000 clones, with 65% to 80% found just once. This sample is part of a study of cytomegalovirus exposure and HLA in healthy donors. This receptor was taken from a male donor in good health and CMV-seronegative. Specimen: PBMCs.

CDR3 nucleotides: TGTGCCAGCAGTCCCCAGACAGGGGGGAACACTGAAGCTTTCTTT. Encoded protein: CASSPQTGGNTEAFF. V usage is TRBV27 and J usage is TRBJ1-1, with TRBD1 matching over 9 bases. The CDR3 loop spans 15 amino acids. V lost 5 bases and J lost 1; bases outside the gene matches: 5. Germline lookup yields CDR1 MNHEY and CDR2 SMNVEV (reference sequence).